The clone carrying this T cell receptor beta chain was recorded many times. J gave up 5 bases and V 2 bases, and 12 bases lay outside the gene matches. This CDR3 is built from 17 residues. Germline-derived CDR1 and CDR2 are WNHNN and SYGVQD (reference sequence). This sample is part of a study of T cells in Graves' hyperthyroidism and ophthalmopathy. Researchers took RNA transcripts and amplified the TCR beta CDR3 regions from them. HTBI primers were employed in a first-round RT-PCR of the TCR CDR3. TCRdb processed the multiplex PCR reads anew with MiXCR; each CDR3 protein has one entry. This sample has 300,000 to 350,000 distinct CDR3 sequences, with 11% to 15% found just once.

This sequence originates from a woman aged 30 to 39 with Graves' hyperthyroidism. Sequenced input: blood. The chain combines TRBV10-1 with TRBJ1-5; 7 bases map to TRBD1. Here the CDR3 reads CASSEVTRSGTDQPQHF. DNA of the CDR3: TGCGCCAGCAGTGAGGTAACACGATCAGGGACAGATCAGCCCCAGCATTTT.